A single sample is the source of the 14 T cell receptor beta chains below, sequenced in a study of identical twins (dated by TCRdb to about 2016). Preparation of the library involved 5' RACE. Instrument on record: Illumina HiSeq 2000. TCRdb trimmed the raw reads at Q25, called clones with MiXCR and kept productive beta chains. CDR3 protein sequences are deduplicated, and each keeps its most common genes and DNA. The sample table shows about 690,000 distinct CDR3 sequences, and approximately 6.1% are seen once. The ten largest clones add up to around 1.9% of the sample. The sequenced material came from naive T cells sorted from blood. Explained via the paper, the cell subset or site label denotes: cells isolated with a human naive T-cell isolation kit. These TCRs come from a man aged 18 to 29 in good health.

The rearrangement links TRBV12-3 or TRBV12-4 to TRBJ1-2, with unresolved D. The CDR3 length is 18 residues. V dropped 3 bases and J dropped 3 bases, with 23 bases sitting between them. The DNA of the CDR3 is TGTGCCAGCAGTTTTGGTTTGAGGTCAATGGGTCAGGACTATGGCTACACCTTC. This encodes CASSFGLRSMGQDYGYTF.

The gene calls are TRBV24-1 and TRBJ1-2; D ambiguous. Germline lookup yields CDR1 KGHDR and CDR2 SFDVKD. This CDR3 is 12 amino acids long. The V gene lost 4 bases and the J gene lost 8 bases, with 10 bases spanning the gap. CDR3 amino acids: CATSEADRGYTF. The CDR3 nucleotides read TGTGCCACCAGTGAAGCCGACCGGGGCTACACCTTC.

The chain joins TRBV7-9 to TRBJ2-2; 14 bases agree with TRBD2. The J segment lost 7 bases and the V segment lost 1 base, leaving 5 bases of the junction unmatched. From germline, CDR1 is SEHNR and CDR2 FQNEAQ (reference sequence). The CDR3 is 17 residues long. The CDR3, as DNA: TGTGCCAGCAGCTTAGGGGGACTAGCGGGAGCCGACGGGGAGCTGTTTTTT. Protein: CASSLGGLAGADGELFF.

This clonotype showed up many times. The rearrangement joins TRBV6-1 to TRBJ1-6; no clear D. This CDR3 region has 16 residues. CDR1 and CDR2 (germline): MNHNS, SASEGT. Deletions cut 6 bases from V and 0 bases from J, with 12 bases between. In DNA form, the CDR3 reads TGTGCCAGCAGAGACAACATCCTCTCCTATAATTCACCCCTCCACTTT. This sequence encodes CASRDNILSYNSPLHF.

The sample holds a few counts of this clonotype. The CDR3 spells CAWRRAGGGDTQYF. In DNA form, the CDR3 reads TGTGCCTGGAGGCGAGCGGGAGGGGGAGATACGCAGTATTTT. V gene TRBV30 combines with J gene TRBJ2-3; 10 bases line up with TRBD2. This CDR3 has 14 amino acids. V was clipped by 3 bases and J by 5 bases; unmatched bases: 5. The germline V gene has CDR1 GTSNPN and CDR2 SVGIG (reference sequence).

In this sample, this clonotype turned up many times. The chain uses TRBV7-9 and TRBJ2-1; D call uncertain. Per the germline V gene, CDR1 is SEHNR and CDR2 is FQNEAQ (reference sequence). CDR3 size: 13 residues. Trimming took off 3 bases at V and 8 bases at J, with 11 bases between the two ends. The CDR3 sequence is CASSFRYSDEQFF. The DNA for the CDR3 is TGTGCCAGCAGCTTTCGATACTCCGATGAGCAGTTCTTC.

The sample holds many counts of this clonotype. This chain connects TRBV20-1 to TRBJ2-5; a weak D match, TRBD1 (6 bases). With 3 bases removed from V and 3 bases from J, the gap between germline ends came to 14 bases. Looked up from germline, CDR1 is DFQATT and CDR2 is SNEGSKA (reference sequence). There are 14 residues in the CDR3. The CDR3 reads CSASDQGYEETQYF. DNA for the CDR3: TGCAGTGCTAGCGACCAGGGGTATGAAGAGACCCAGTACTTC.

With respect to this clonotype: Since a much larger clone is just one base distant, this may be a read error. The chain joins TRBV4-1 to TRBJ1-3, with 7 positions matching TRBD1. This CDR3 has 15 residues. Per germline, CDR1 MGHRA and CDR2 YSYEKL. CDR3 loop: CASSTRDSSRNTIYF. Here the CDR3 DNA reads TGCGCCAGCAGCACCCGGGACAGCTCTAGAAACACCATATATTTT.

This clonotype has a handful of counts. V usage is TRBV7-2 and J usage is TRBJ2-3, with TRBD1 identical over 7 bases. Trimming removed 3 bases from V and 0 bases from J; junction bases left unmatched: 3. The germline V gene has CDR1 SGHTA and CDR2 FQGNSA. This CDR3 contains 15 residues. CDR3 sequence reads: CASSLDRRSTDTQYF. As DNA, the CDR3 is TGTGCCAGCAGCTTGGACAGGCGAAGCACAGATACGCAGTATTTT.

This clonotype was picked up many times. The chain couples TRBV12-3 or TRBV12-4 to TRBJ1-1; 8 nucleotides line up with TRBD1. The J segment lost 6 bases and the V segment lost 6 bases, leaving 9 bases of the junction unmatched. This CDR3 comprises 14 residues. DNA of the CDR3: TGTGCCAGCAGACCCGGGACAGGCAACCCTGAAGCTTTCTTT. It translates to CASRPGTGNPEAFF.

The sample holds many counts of this clonotype. The rearrangement joins TRBV12-3 or TRBV12-4 to TRBJ2-5; weak D call: TRBD2 (5 bases). V lost 6 bases and J lost 2, with 13 bases in between. The CDR3 has 14 residues. The CDR3: CASRTLGGQETQYF. CDR3 sequence (DNA): TGTGCCAGCAGGACCCTCGGAGGACAAGAGACCCAGTACTTC.

CDR3 loop: CASSLVGQGASNQPQHF. In nucleotides, the CDR3 is TGTGCCAGCAGTTTGGTCGGACAGGGGGCGAGCAATCAGCCCCAGCATTTT. The chain combines TRBV27 with TRBJ1-5, with TRBD1 matching 11 bases. The germline gives CDR1 MNHEY, CDR2 SMNVEV (reference sequence). The CDR3 is 17 amino acids. V was clipped by 3 bases and J by 1 base; unmatched bases: 5.

This clonotype has more than one count but fewer than ten. The chain couples TRBV2 to TRBJ2-1; 8 nucleotides align to TRBD1. This CDR3 spans 12 amino acids. The germline gives CDR1 SNHLY, CDR2 FYNNEI. The J segment lost 15 bases and the V segment lost 6 bases, leaving 10 bases of the junction unmatched. The CDR3 DNA reads as TGTGCCAGCAGGGTCAGGGGGCCGGAGTTGTTCTTC. Its protein is CASRVRGPELFF. Full variable domain (remainder filled in from reference TRBV2 and TRBJ2-1): EPEVTQTPSHQVTQMGQEVILRCVPISNHLYFYWYRQILGQKVEFLVSFYNNEISEKSEIFDDQFSVERPDGSNFTLKIRSTKLEDSAMYFCASRVRGPELFFGPGTRLTVL.

This clonotype was counted at least ten times. This chain uses TRBV3-1 with TRBJ1-1; D is uncertain. V was pared by 1 base and J by 5 bases, with 8 bases between. There are 13 residues in the CDR3. The germline V gene encodes CDR1 LGHDT and CDR2 YNNKEL (reference sequence). CDR3 sequence reads: CASSQGGGTEAFF. CDR3 DNA sequence: TGTGCCAGCAGCCAAGGAGGAGGTACTGAAGCTTTCTTT. The full variable domain, in which reference TRBV3-1 and TRBJ1-1 provide the parts outside the CDR3, is DTAVSQTPKYLVTQMGNDKSIKCEQNLGHDTMYWYKQDSKKFLKIMFSYNNKELIINETVPNRFSPKSPDKAHLNLHINSLELGDSAVYFCASSQGGGTEAFFGQGTRLTVV.